A single sample gave rise to the 30 T cell receptor beta chains below, sequenced in a study of Ad26.COV2.S vaccination and SARS-CoV-2 variants. Generated by immunoSEQ multiplex PCR, the TCRdb table keeps only in-frame clones and is missing some. Of 350,000 to 450,000 clones in the sample, around 87% are singletons; the top ten hold roughly 3.6%. The treatment was: some 20 received Ad26.COV2.S at low or high dose, single or two shots; about 5 received placebo; per-sample allocation not given. Sample collection was performed on day 63 after the first vaccine or placebo injection. This specimen consisted of peripheral blood, obtained in a trial of Ad26.COV2.S vaccine versus placebo. The receptors shown here come from a person aged 18-60 years who received the Ad26.COV2.S COVID-19 vaccine or a placebo.

The chain employs TRBV6-1 and TRBJ2-1; TRBD2 matches at 8 bases. The CDR3 has 11 amino acids. V shed 2 bases, J shed 16 bases, and the junction held 4 bases outside the gene matches. Germline loops: CDR1 MNHNS, CDR2 SASEGT. CDR3 in amino acids: CASSEPLADFF. CDR3 nucleotide sequence: TGTGCCAGCAGTGAACCACTAGCGGACTTCTTC.

A note on this clone: The junction departs from germline at one end; a sequencing error may be responsible. The rearrangement joins TRBV7-7 to TRBJ1-1, with 7 bases matching TRBD1. The length of the CDR3 is 17 residues. CDR1 and CDR2 from the germline V gene are SSHAT and FNYEAQ (reference sequence). CDR3 sequence: CASSQQGPHFGYTEAFF. In DNA, the CDR3 is TGTGCTAGCAGCCAACAGGGGCCCCACTTCGGATACACTGAAGCTTTCTTT.

This CDR3 is CASSYRVLNTEAFF. For the CDR3, the DNA is TGTGCCAGCAGTTACAGGGTATTGAACACTGAAGCTTTCTTT. The chain combines TRBV6-5 with TRBJ1-1; D remains ambiguous. This CDR3 region has 14 residues. Germline values: CDR1 MNHEY, CDR2 SVGAGI. V was cut by 2 bases and J by 0 bases, with 7 bases left in between.

The genes are TRBV29-1 and TRBJ2-1; 12 nucleotides align to TRBD2. The CDR3 is 16 residues long. The junction had 5 bases not matched to a gene; V was cut back by 1 base and J by 4 bases. The germline CDR1 and CDR2 sequences are SQVTM and ANQGSEA. As DNA, the CDR3 is TGCAGCGTTGAAGGCCTTGGGACTAGCGGGTACAATGAGCAGTTCTTC. Encoded protein: CSVEGLGTSGYNEQFF.

The chain is built from TRBV29-1 and TRBJ1-2, with unresolved D. CDR1 and CDR2 (germline): SQVTM, ANQGSEA. Trimming stripped 5 bases from V and 8 bases from J, with 15 bases between. The CDR3 runs to 12 residues. CDR3 protein: CSVPTSGRGYTF. CDR3 coding DNA: TGCAGCGTTCCGACATCCGGACGGGGCTACACCTTC.

The rearrangement uses TRBV4-1 and TRBJ2-1, with D perhaps matching TRBD1 (7 bases). V was shortened by 4 bases and J by 2 bases, with 12 bases between the two germline ends. This CDR3 is built from 15 residues. Germline V gene data show CDR1 as MGHRA and CDR2 as YSYEKL. The CDR3 DNA is TGCGCCAGCAGCCTGGGGGGACAGACCTACAATGAGCAGTTCTTC. Translation: CASSLGGQTYNEQFF.

CDR3 in amino acids: CASSSRLAGVNEQFF. CDR3 DNA sequence: TGCGCCAGCAGCTCCCGACTAGCGGGGGTCAATGAGCAGTTCTTC. V usage is TRBV5-1 and J usage is TRBJ2-1; 12 positions match TRBD2. Germline V CDR1 and CDR2: SGHRS, YFSETQ. V shed 3 bases and J 6 bases; nucleotides not matched to a gene: 4. The CDR3 is 15 residues long.

The chain combines TRBV27 with TRBJ2-1; 8 bases map to TRBD1. V lost 4 bases, J lost 3 bases, and 8 bases stayed unmatched. Germline CDR1 is MNHEY and CDR2 is SMNVEV (reference sequence). This CDR3 contains 16 residues. The DNA for the CDR3 is TGTGCCAGCAGTTCCACCGGGACAGGCGACTACAATGAGCAGTTCTTC. It yields the protein CASSSTGTGDYNEQFF.

A note on this clone: The identical CDR3 is also encoded by other nucleotide sequences in the sample. J is TRBJ2-7 and V is TRBV4-3, with 8 bases lining up with TRBD1. The CDR3 has 14 residues. CDR1 is LGHNA, CDR2 YSLEER, per germline. Germline trimming cut 6 bases from V and 1 base from J; bases unmatched to any gene: 5. DNA of the CDR3: TGCGCCAGCAGTCCCGGGACAGGATCCTACGAGCAGTACTTC. It is translated as CASSPGTGSYEQYF.

Concerning this clone: A much larger clone sits a single nucleotide away, making a read error possible. The chain carries TRBV5-6 and TRBJ1-1; 8 positions match TRBD1. The germline V gene encodes CDR1 SGHDT and CDR2 YYEEEE. V shed 4 bases, J shed 3 bases, and the junction held 5 bases outside the gene matches. CDR3 length: 14 residues. CDR3 region: CASSRQGRDTEAFF. CDR3 DNA: TGTGCCAGCAGCAGACAGGGGAGGGACACTGAAGCTTTCTTT.

The CDR3 spells CASSENRVPSTDTQYF. CDR3 nucleotides: TGTGCCAGCAGTGAAAACAGGGTGCCTAGCACAGATACGCAGTATTTT. This chain connects TRBV2 to TRBJ2-3; D may be TRBD1 (6 bases). The CDR3 is 16 residues long. From germline, CDR1 is SNHLY and CDR2 FYNNEI. Trimming stripped 2 bases from V and 0 bases from J, with 12 bases between. Filled out from reference TRBV2 and TRBJ2-3, the complete variable domain reads EPEVTQTPSHQVTQMGQEVILRCVPISNHLYFYWYRQILGQKVEFLVSFYNNEISEKSEIFDDQFSVERPDGSNFTLKIRSTKLEDSAMYFCASSENRVPSTDTQYFGPGTRLTVL.

This chain uses TRBV7-3 with TRBJ2-7, with D perhaps TRBD1 or TRBD2 (6 bases each). Germline-derived CDR1 and CDR2 are SGHTA and FQGTGA. The CDR3 length is 12 residues. Trimming stripped 4 bases from V and 6 bases from J, with 10 bases between. CDR3 DNA: TGTGCCAGCAGCTCGGGGGCTGGCGAGCAGTACTTC. Protein sequence: CASSSGAGEQYF.

This chain joins TRBV6-7 and TRBJ1-5, with a weak D call TRBD1 (6 bases). TRBV6-7 is an open reading frame, and its role is uncertain. V gave up 0 bases and J gave up 7 bases, with 13 bases separating them. This CDR3 contains 15 residues. The CDR3 DNA is TGTGCCAGCAGTTACTCGAGCAGGGGTTACCAGCCCCAGCATTTT. This sequence encodes CASSYSSRGYQPQHF.

The J gene is TRBJ1-2, the V gene TRBV7-9; D may be TRBD1 (6 bases). The CDR3 spans 12 residues. The V end was cut by 5 bases, the J end by 4 bases, with 8 bases between. Per the germline V gene, CDR1 is SEHNR and CDR2 is FQNEAQ (reference sequence). The CDR3 DNA follows: TGTGCCAGCAGCCCCAGGGGCTATGGCTACACCTTC. It yields the protein CASSPRGYGYTF.

This clone has just one count. CDR3 nucleotide sequence: TGTGCCAGTAGTACCTGGACAGGGGGCACTGAAGCTTTCTTT. It codes for CASSTWTGGTEAFF. The rearrangement uses TRBV19 and TRBJ1-1; 10 nucleotides line up with TRBD1. The CDR3 runs to 14 residues. Per the germline V gene, CDR1 is LNHDA and CDR2 is SQIVND (reference sequence). V was clipped by 4 bases and J by 4 bases; unmatched bases: 3.

J is TRBJ2-4 and V is TRBV5-1; D is undetermined. Germline assignment: CDR1 SGHRS and CDR2 YFSETQ. This CDR3 spans 14 amino acids. V shed 0 bases and J shed 3 bases, with 7 bases lying between them. DNA for the CDR3: TGCGCCAGCAGCTTGGACGATTTCAAAAACATTCAGTACTTC. Protein sequence: CASSLDDFKNIQYF.

V usage is TRBV27 and J usage is TRBJ1-1, with D possibly TRBD1 on 5 matching bases. Trimming stripped 6 bases from V and 6 bases from J, with 14 bases between. The CDR3 consists of 13 residues. Looked up from germline, CDR1 is MNHEY and CDR2 is SMNVEV (reference sequence). The CDR3 DNA follows: TGTGCCAGCAGCCCTAGGGGTTGGGCTGAAGCTTTCTTT. Its translation: CASSPRGWAEAFF.

This clone showed up just once. The chain recombines TRBV7-2 with TRBJ1-3; the D gene is possibly TRBD1 (6 bases). V lost 0 bases to trimming and J lost 0 bases, with 12 bases between them. There are 17 residues in the CDR3. Per the germline V gene, CDR1 is SGHTA and CDR2 is FQGNSA. The CDR3 DNA reads TGTGCCAGCAGCTTAGCGTCAACAGGGAACTCTGGAAACACCATATATTTT. Encoded protein: CASSLASTGNSGNTIYF.

The chain couples TRBV19 to TRBJ1-6; TRBD1 matches at 8 bases. The CDR3 is 13 residues long. With V trimmed by 6 bases and J by 6 bases, 1 base remained unmatched. Germline CDR1 is LNHDA and CDR2 is SQIVND (reference sequence). The CDR3: CASRTGANSPLHF. The DNA of the CDR3 is TGTGCCAGTAGGACAGGGGCTAATTCACCCCTCCACTTT.

This clone showed up just a few times. This sequence joins TRBV2 and TRBJ1-5; TRBD1 matches 7 bases. Germline-derived CDR1 and CDR2 are SNHLY and FYNNEI. CDR3 length equals 13 residues. Unmatched junction bases numbered 2, after V lost 6 bases and J lost 3 bases. The CDR3 region is CASRGQPNQPQHF. For the CDR3, the DNA is TGTGCCAGCAGGGGACAGCCCAATCAGCCCCAGCATTTT. The entire variable domain, with the rest obtained from reference TRBV2 and TRBJ1-5, is as follows: EPEVTQTPSHQVTQMGQEVILRCVPISNHLYFYWYRQILGQKVEFLVSFYNNEISEKSEIFDDQFSVERPDGSNFTLKIRSTKLEDSAMYFCASRGQPNQPQHFGDGTRLSIL.

J is TRBJ2-1 and V is TRBV25-1; no definite D call. The CDR3 has 14 residues. Germline CDR1 and CDR2: MGHDK and SYGVNS. V was shortened by 1 base and J by 7 bases, with 11 bases between the two germline ends. DNA of the CDR3: TGTGCCAGCAGTGAATTGGGTTTAGTAAATGAGCAGTTCTTC. Its protein product is CASSELGLVNEQFF.

The V and J genes are TRBV12-3 or TRBV12-4 and TRBJ2-1; TRBD1 matches 10 bases. CDR3 size: 13 residues. After removal of 7 bases from V and 7 bases from J, the junction contained 4 bases not matched to a gene. CDR3 sequence (DNA): TGTGCCAGCACCATGGGACAGGGGAATGAGCAGTTCTTC. It encodes CASTMGQGNEQFF.

V gene TRBV2 combines with J gene TRBJ1-1; tentative D call: TRBD1 (5 bases). CDR3 size: 16 residues. Trimming removed 8 bases from V and 5 bases from J, with 24 bases in between. Germline-derived CDR1 and CDR2 are SNHLY and FYNNEI. The DNA for the CDR3 is TGTGCCAGCGTCCTCAGGGTCTATGGAGGGGAAACTGAAGCTTTCTTT. This sequence encodes CASVLRVYGGETEAFF.

The chain recombines TRBV2 with TRBJ2-3; a weak D match, TRBD2 (5 bases). Germline CDR1 and CDR2: SNHLY and FYNNEI. CDR3 size: 12 residues. V was pared by 4 bases and J by 8 bases, with 10 bases between. CDR3 in amino acids: CASSVAGGTQYF. CDR3 nucleotide sequence: TGTGCCAGCAGTGTGGCGGGCGGTACGCAGTATTTT.

The chain couples TRBV25-1 to TRBJ1-4, with unresolved D. The CDR3 is 13 residues long. Trimming pared 3 bases from V and 8 bases from J, leaving 10 bases between. The germline V gene has CDR1 MGHDK and CDR2 SYGVNS. CDR3 in amino acids: CASSDRVQEKLFF. For the CDR3, the DNA is TGTGCCAGCAGTGACCGAGTGCAGGAAAAACTGTTTTTT. The full variable domain, rest sourced from reference TRBV25-1 and TRBJ1-4, is EADIYQTPRYLVIGTGKKITLECSQTMGHDKMYWYQQDPGMELHLIHYSYGVNSTEKGDLSSESTVSRIRTEHFPLTLESARPSHTSQYLCASSDRVQEKLFFGSGTQLSVL.

This clone showed up just once. This chain connects TRBV5-1 to TRBJ1-2; no clear D. Germline CDR1 and CDR2: SGHRS and YFSETQ. The CDR3 has 15 residues. V lost 4 bases to trimming and J lost 1 base, with 14 bases between them. DNA of the CDR3: TGCGCCAGCAGCCCACGCGTAGAGGTTAACTATGGCTACACCTTC. This sequence encodes CASSPRVEVNYGYTF.

The chain links TRBV10-3 to TRBJ1-6; D is ambiguous. This CDR3 comprises 15 residues. Trimming cost V 3 bases and J 7 bases, with 13 bases left between them. CDR1 ENHRY and CDR2 SYGVKD come from the germline V gene. CDR3 in amino acids: CAISEPTVPNSPLHF. The DNA of the CDR3 is TGTGCCATCAGTGAACCTACAGTCCCGAATTCACCCCTCCACTTT.

This chain connects TRBV12-3 or TRBV12-4 to TRBJ1-6; D uncertain. The CDR3 is made up of 9 amino acids. Trimming removed 5 bases from V and 13 bases from J, with 3 bases in between. CDR3 loop: CASSPPLHF. The CDR3 DNA follows: TGTGCCAGCAGTCCCCCCCTCCACTTT.

The chain has TRBV29-1 and TRBJ2-7; 10 bases agree with TRBD1. V shed 4 bases, J shed 4 bases, and the junction held 1 base outside the gene matches. Germline values: CDR1 SQVTM, CDR2 ANQGSEA. This CDR3 region has 12 residues. Written as DNA, the CDR3 is TGCAGCGTTGGGACAGGGGGGTACGAGCAGTACTTC. This gives the protein CSVGTGGYEQYF.

The V call is TRBV19, the J call TRBJ1-2; D is perhaps TRBD1 (5 bases). Per the germline V gene, CDR1 is LNHDA and CDR2 is SQIVND (reference sequence). Trimming pared 8 bases from V and 0 bases from J, leaving 10 bases between. The CDR3 totals 13 residues. The CDR3 DNA sequence: TGTGCCAGTGGGGACGGATCTAACTATGGCTACACCTTC. Amino acid sequence: CASGDGSNYGYTF.